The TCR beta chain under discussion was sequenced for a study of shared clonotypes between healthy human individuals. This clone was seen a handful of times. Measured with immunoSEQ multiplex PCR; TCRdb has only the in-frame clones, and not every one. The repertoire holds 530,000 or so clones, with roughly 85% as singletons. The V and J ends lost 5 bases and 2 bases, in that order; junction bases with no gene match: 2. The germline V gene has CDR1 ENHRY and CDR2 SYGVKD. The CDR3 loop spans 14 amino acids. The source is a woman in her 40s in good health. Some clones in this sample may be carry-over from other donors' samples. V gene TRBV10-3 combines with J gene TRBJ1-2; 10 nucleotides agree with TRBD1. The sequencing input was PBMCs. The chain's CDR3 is CAISRQGANYGYTF. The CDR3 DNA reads TGTGCCATCAGTCGACAGGGGGCCAACTATGGCTACACCTTC.